This T cell receptor (beta chain) was sequenced for a study of blood T cell repertoires in COVID-19. As for the study in general: Spain, Italy and the United States supplied samples that represented acute and convalescent COVID-19.

The table came from immunoSEQ multiplex PCR; TCRdb's copy has only in-frame clones and leaves some out. Of 20,000 to 25,000 clones detected, over 65% appear once; the ten largest clones hold around 20%. Germline lookup yields CDR1 MNHNY and CDR2 SVGAGI (reference sequence). Deletions cut 2 bases from V and 6 bases from J, with 17 bases between. The CDR3 is 15 amino acids. The sequencing sample was made of peripheral blood. The source is a human donor in a cohort sampled during active or convalescent COVID-19. The rearrangement links TRBV6-6 to TRBJ2-7; tentative D call: TRBD2 (5 bases). Written as DNA, the CDR3 is TGTGCCAGCAGTTACGTACACGACGGGGTAGGCGAGCAGTACTTC. It is translated as CASSYVHDGVGEQYF.